This T cell receptor beta chain was recorded in a study of PD-L1 blockade in urothelial cancer. Measured with immunoSEQ multiplex PCR; TCRdb has only the in-frame clones, and not every one. The top ten clones hold roughly 9.1% of a sample with roughly 25,000 clones, around 82% of them seen once. The CDR3 has 14 residues. Germline lookup yields CDR1 KGHSH and CDR2 LQKENI. The ends lost 5 bases at V and 1 base at J; junction bases unmatched: 4. This chain uses TRBV18 with TRBJ2-7; 8 nucleotides align to TRBD1. The source is a man aged 65 to 85 with urothelial cancer. The specimen comprised PBMCs, sampled around atezolizumab (anti-PD-L1) treatment. In DNA, the CDR3 is TGTGCCAGCTCAGGGGGACAGGCTTCCTACGAGCAGTACTTC. This codes for CASSGGQASYEQYF.